These 23 T cell receptor beta chains were sequenced from one sample in a study of blood T cell repertoires in COVID-19. Sequencing used immunoSEQ multiplex PCR; TCRdb keeps in-frame clones, though not all of them. In the table there are 90,000 to 150,000 clones, around three quarters of which are singletons. Material: peripheral blood. Every receptor here comes from a woman older than 75 with acute or convalescent COVID-19.

The rearrangement uses TRBV9 and TRBJ1-1; no clear D. CDR1 SGDLS and CDR2 YYNGEE come from the germline V gene. The CDR3 totals 13 residues. Trimming pared 0 bases from V and 7 bases from J, leaving 10 bases between. The CDR3 sequence is CASSVVGGVEAFF. The CDR3, as DNA: TGTGCCAGCAGCGTAGTGGGAGGTGTTGAAGCTTTCTTT.

This chain connects TRBV30 to TRBJ1-5, with a tentative D call TRBD1 (6 bases). This CDR3 has 13 amino acids. V was pared by 2 bases and J by 4 bases, with 9 bases between. Germline CDR1 and CDR2: GTSNPN and SVGIG (reference sequence). CDR3 sequence (DNA): TGTGCCTGGAGTCTACAGGGAAATCAGCCCCAGCATTTT. It specifies CAWSLQGNQPQHF.

V and J are TRBV18 and TRBJ1-5; 7 nucleotides match TRBD1. CDR3 length equals 16 residues. CDR1 and CDR2 (germline): KGHSH, LQKENI. With V trimmed by 4 bases and J by 3 bases, 9 bases remained unmatched. CDR3 region: CASSQQGQGTNQPQHF. CDR3 sequence (DNA): TGTGCCAGCTCACAACAGGGGCAGGGGACCAATCAGCCCCAGCATTTT.

The chain has TRBV10-3 and TRBJ1-1; tentatively, D is TRBD1 (5 bases). CDR1 and CDR2 from the germline V gene are ENHRY and SYGVKD. Trimming took off 10 bases at V and 1 base at J, with 13 bases between the two ends. The CDR3 has 13 amino acids. The CDR3 protein is CATKRQPNTEAFF. CDR3 DNA sequence: TGTGCCACCAAAAGACAGCCGAACACTGAAGCTTTCTTT.

The chain couples TRBV5-1 to TRBJ2-2, with 8 bases that match TRBD1. The CDR3 has 15 residues. V lost 4 bases and J lost 2; bases outside the gene matches: 4. In germline, CDR1 is SGHRS, CDR2 YFSETQ. Here the CDR3 reads CASSPDRGNTGELFF. The CDR3 bases are TGCGCCAGCAGCCCTGACAGGGGTAACACCGGGGAGCTGTTTTTT.

This rearrangement joins TRBV28 to TRBJ1-2; a possible D gene is TRBD1 (5 bases). Trimming pared 2 bases from V and 3 bases from J, leaving 13 bases between. Germline assignment: CDR1 MDHEN and CDR2 SYDVKM. This CDR3 is built from 15 residues. The CDR3 coding sequence is TGTGCCAGCAGTTTAACCCCGTGGGGGGACTATGGCTACACCTTC. This codes for CASSLTPWGDYGYTF.

V is TRBV19 and J is TRBJ2-1, with D possibly being TRBD1 (6 bases). The CDR3 extends over 14 amino acids. With 5 bases removed from V and 1 base from J, the gap between germline ends came to 9 bases. CDR1 is LNHDA, CDR2 SQIVND, per germline (reference sequence). The CDR3 nucleotides read TGTGCCAGTAGTCGACAGGCTTCCTACAATGAGCAGTTCTTC. This gives the protein CASSRQASYNEQFF.

This chain uses TRBV25-1 with TRBJ1-3; D is unclear. The germline CDR1 and CDR2 sequences are MGHDK and SYGVNS. V lost 2 bases to trimming and J lost 0 bases, with 14 bases between them. The CDR3 contains 17 residues. The CDR3 coding sequence is TGTGCCAGCAGTGAACTTGGCGGCATTTTCTCTGGAAACACCATATATTTT. This sequence encodes CASSELGGIFSGNTIYF. Based on the CDR3 plus reference TRBV25-1 and TRBJ1-3, the full variable domain is EADIYQTPRYLVIGTGKKITLECSQTMGHDKMYWYQQDPGMELHLIHYSYGVNSTEKGDLSSESTVSRIRTEHFPLTLESARPSHTSQYLCASSELGGIFSGNTIYFGEGSWLTVV.

This clone was seen a handful of times. The chain has TRBV19 and TRBJ1-2; D unclear. Germline CDR1 LNHDA, CDR2 SQIVND (reference sequence). CDR3 length equals 14 residues. V lost 6 bases, J lost 4 bases, and 15 bases lay in between. The CDR3 DNA is TGTGCCAGTAGCCCCGACCCTTCAGGCTATGGCTACACCTTC. As protein: CASSPDPSGYGYTF.

CDR3 DNA sequence: TGTGCCAGCAGCTTAGATCGAGGCGTGAACGGGGAGCTGTTTTTT. It encodes CASSLDRGVNGELFF. The chain couples TRBV11-3 to TRBJ2-2; D remains ambiguous. Germline CDR1 is SGHNT and CDR2 is YENEEA. V gave up 0 bases and J gave up 7 bases, with 12 bases separating them. The CDR3 covers 15 residues.

The rearrangement links TRBV7-9 to TRBJ2-3; no definite D call. V dropped 1 base and J dropped 4 bases, with 6 bases sitting between them. CDR1 is SEHNR, CDR2 FQNEAQ, per germline (reference sequence). The length of the CDR3 is 13 residues. The CDR3, as DNA: TGTGCCAGCAGCTTAGAAAGAGCAGATACGCAGTATTTT. Translated: CASSLERADTQYF.

This clone was found a few times. The same CDR3 arises from other DNA sequences in this sample as well. J is TRBJ1-4 and V is TRBV18; the D is unclear. Germline-derived CDR1 and CDR2 are KGHSH and LQKENI. There are 12 residues in the CDR3. V was clipped by 3 bases and J by 5 bases, with 4 bases between them. CDR3 sequence reads: CASSPRNEKLFF. In DNA form, the CDR3 reads TGTGCCAGCTCACCTAGAAATGAAAAACTGTTTTTT.

This chain connects TRBV7-2 to TRBJ2-5, with 9 positions matching TRBD2. The J segment lost 5 bases and the V segment lost 3 bases, leaving 13 bases of the junction unmatched. In germline, CDR1 is SGHTA, CDR2 FQGNSA. This CDR3 is built from 17 residues. The CDR3 DNA is TGTGCCAGCAGCTTTTTCCCAGTAGCGGGAGTAGGTGAGACCCAGTACTTC. It translates to CASSFFPVAGVGETQYF.

This clone appeared a few times. The chain joins TRBV4-2 to TRBJ1-3; tentative D call: TRBD1 (5 bases). CDR3 size: 14 residues. The germline V gene has CDR1 LGHNA and CDR2 YNFKEQ. Deletions cut 2 bases from V and 9 bases from J, with 14 bases between. The CDR3 here is CASSQQESGATIYF. Written as DNA, the CDR3 is TGTGCCAGCAGCCAACAGGAAAGCGGGGCCACCATATATTTT.

V gene TRBV6-2 or TRBV6-3 combines with J gene TRBJ2-6, with D perhaps TRBD2 (6 bases). Deletions cut 2 bases from V and 0 bases from J, with 14 bases between. CDR3 length: 18 residues. Germline assignment: CDR1 MNHEY and CDR2 SVGEGT. The CDR3 sequence is CASSYPRGRSSGANVLTF. CDR3 bases: TGTGCCAGCAGTTACCCGCGGGGACGCTCCTCTGGGGCCAACGTCCTGACTTTC.

The CDR3, as DNA: TGTGCCATCAGCCCAATACAGGCGAGGGGCTACACCTTC. This codes for CAISPIQARGYTF. This chain links TRBV10-3 with TRBJ1-2; D may be TRBD1 (5 bases). V lost 6 bases and J 8 bases, leaving 16 bases between the germline ends. The CDR3 runs to 13 residues. Germline V gene sequence: CDR1 ENHRY, CDR2 SYGVKD.

This clone was counted once. CDR3 DNA sequence: TGTGCCAGCAGCCAACTGTGGGACAACTACAATGAGCAGTTCTTC. It yields the protein CASSQLWDNYNEQFF. The chain uses TRBV3-1 (or the pseudogene TRBV3-2) and TRBJ2-1, with a weak D call TRBD1 (6 bases). CDR3 length: 15 residues. Trimming pared 2 bases from V and 3 bases from J, leaving 11 bases between. The germline gives CDR1 LGHDT, CDR2 YNNKEL (reference sequence).

The gene calls are TRBV28 and TRBJ1-5; 7 bases are shared with TRBD1. The CDR3 is made up of 15 amino acids. Germline CDR1 is MDHEN and CDR2 is SYDVKM. V lost 1 base to trimming and J lost 5 bases; unmatched junction nucleotides: 5. The CDR3 reads CASSLSRGRDQPQHF. The CDR3 nucleotides are TGTGCCAGCAGTTTATCGAGGGGGCGAGATCAGCCCCAGCATTTT.

The V gene is TRBV2, the J gene TRBJ2-2, with a possible D match to TRBD2 (5 bases). The CDR3 is 16 residues long. Between the trimmed V and J ends, which lost 4 bases and 7 bases, there was a span of 19 bases. From germline, CDR1 is SNHLY and CDR2 FYNNEI. The CDR3 loop is CASSARGPVGGGELFF. DNA of the CDR3: TGTGCCAGCAGTGCCCGTGGACCCGTCGGAGGCGGGGAGCTGTTTTTT.

The chain links TRBV5-4 to TRBJ2-2; TRBD2 is a possible D gene (6 bases). From germline, CDR1 is SGHNT and CDR2 YYREEE (reference sequence). Trimming stripped 3 bases from V and 1 base from J, with 22 bases between. The CDR3 sequence is 19 residues long. CDR3 loop: CASSSQGRRDGQNTGELFF. CDR3 nucleotides: TGTGCCAGCAGCTCCCAGGGTAGGCGGGATGGCCAGAACACCGGGGAGCTGTTTTTT.

This chain uses TRBV7-6 with TRBJ2-7, with 7 bases identical to TRBD1. CDR3 size: 17 residues. Germline V gives CDR1 SGHVS, CDR2 FNYEAQ. Trimming removed 1 base from V and 5 bases from J; junction bases left unmatched: 14. CDR3 amino acids: CASSLDSRTGVYNEQYF. The CDR3, as DNA: TGTGCCAGCAGCTTAGATTCACGTACAGGGGTTTACAACGAGCAGTACTTC.

This chain uses TRBV3-1 (or the pseudogene TRBV3-2) with TRBJ1-1, with D possibly TRBD1 on 5 matching bases. The V and J ends lost 1 base and 4 bases respectively, with 13 bases between them. CDR1 and CDR2 (germline): LGHDT, YNNKEL (reference sequence). The CDR3 covers 15 residues. The CDR3 spells CASSQGGREGTEAFF. The DNA for the CDR3 is TGTGCCAGCAGCCAAGGGGGCAGGGAGGGCACTGAAGCTTTCTTT.

The CDR3 here is CASSLGTGRYTDTQYF. The CDR3 region has the DNA TGCGCCAGCAGCCTGGGGACTGGACGGTACACAGATACGCAGTATTTT. The chain is built from TRBV5-1 and TRBJ2-3; tentative D call: TRBD2 (6 bases). The V end lost 4 bases, the J end lost 2 bases, and 17 bases lay between the germline ends. CDR1 is SGHRS and CDR2 is YFSETQ in the germline V gene. The CDR3 consists of 16 residues.